The 30 T cell receptor beta chains given below trace back to one sample, sequenced in a study of T cell responses to AZD1222 COVID-19 vaccine. The repertoire was sequenced with immunoSEQ multiplex PCR; TCRdb's copy has only in-frame clones and lacks some. Among tens of thousands of clones listed, 65% to 85% were seen once. The starting material was peripheral blood, obtained on day 0 of AZD1222 vaccination. The receptors come from an adult in good health.

The J gene is TRBJ2-3, the V gene TRBV6-5, with no clear D. The V gene lost 5 bases and the J gene lost 0 bases, with 9 bases spanning the gap. Germline CDR1 reads MNHEY; CDR2 reads SVGAGI. The CDR3 totals 14 residues. CDR3 protein: CASSRSSSTDTQYF. CDR3 in DNA: TGTGCCAGCAGTAGGAGTTCGAGCACAGATACGCAGTATTTT.

The rearrangement uses TRBV6-2 or TRBV6-3 and TRBJ1-1; D uncertain. CDR3 size: 14 residues. Germline V CDR1 and CDR2: MNHEY, SVGEGT. Trimming left V 2 bases short and J 0 bases short, with 7 bases between. As DNA, the CDR3 is TGTGCCAGCAGTTACAGACACCTGAACACTGAAGCTTTCTTT. It encodes CASSYRHLNTEAFF.

CDR3 sequence: CASSLTLTSERGAYEQYF. CDR3 nucleotide sequence: TGTGCCAGCAGCTTAACACTCACGTCCGAGCGGGGGGCCTACGAGCAGTACTTC. The V and J genes are TRBV7-9 and TRBJ2-7; 9 bases are a match to TRBD2. Per the germline V gene, CDR1 is SEHNR and CDR2 is FQNEAQ (reference sequence). The CDR3 is 18 residues long. J was trimmed by 2 bases and V by 2 bases; bases with no gene match: 13.

The rearrangement joins TRBV7-2 to TRBJ1-5, with 7 nucleotides matching TRBD1. V lost 1 base and J lost 4; bases outside the gene matches: 4. This CDR3 spans 15 amino acids. Looked up from germline, CDR1 is SGHTA and CDR2 is FQGNSA. CDR3 in DNA: TGTGCCAGCAGCTTAGGGACAGGCGAAAATCAGCCCCAGCATTTT. It translates to CASSLGTGENQPQHF.

The chain carries TRBV3-1 (or the pseudogene TRBV3-2) and TRBJ1-6; D may be TRBD1 (6 bases). This CDR3 is 16 amino acids long. V gave up 7 bases and J gave up 8 bases, with 21 bases separating them. Germline V gene sequence: CDR1 LGHDT, CDR2 YNNKEL (reference sequence). This chain's CDR3 is CASTSGAGSRDSPLHF. The CDR3, as DNA: TGTGCCAGCACCTCGGGGGCCGGGTCGAGGGATTCACCCCTCCACTTT.

This chain links TRBV15 with TRBJ1-5; 7 bases are a match to TRBD1. Germline CDR1 and CDR2: LNHNV and YYDKDF (reference sequence). The CDR3 has 14 residues. V shed 6 bases and J 2 bases; nucleotides not matched to a gene: 4. The CDR3 spells CATRSGQGNQPQHF. The CDR3 nucleotides read TGTGCCACCAGATCCGGACAGGGCAATCAGCCCCAGCATTTT.

The chain has TRBV6-2 or TRBV6-3 and TRBJ2-7; 8 nucleotides match TRBD1. Losses at the gene ends were 2 bases for V and 1 base for J; bases not matched to a gene: 4. CDR1 is MNHEY, CDR2 SVGEGT, per germline. The CDR3 totals 15 residues. This CDR3 is CASSYGTGGSYEQYF. CDR3 sequence (DNA): TGTGCCAGCAGTTACGGCACAGGGGGTTCCTACGAGCAGTACTTC.

J is TRBJ1-3 and V is TRBV4-1; no clear D gene. V was clipped by 0 bases and J by 0 bases, with 12 bases between them. Germline assignment: CDR1 MGHRA and CDR2 YSYEKL. The CDR3 is made up of 17 amino acids. In nucleotides, the CDR3 is TGCGCCAGCAGCCAAGATGCCACGGGAAACTCTGGAAACACCATATATTTT. Protein sequence: CASSQDATGNSGNTIYF.

Here the CDR3 reads CASSSGGNQPQHF. The CDR3 DNA reads TGTGCCAGCAGCTCAGGGGGCAATCAGCCCCAGCATTTT. The rearrangement uses TRBV2 and TRBJ1-5, with a weak D call TRBD1 (6 bases). The CDR3 sequence is 13 residues long. V lost 6 bases, J lost 2 bases, and 8 bases lay in between. The germline V gene encodes CDR1 SNHLY and CDR2 FYNNEI.

The chain combines TRBV9 with TRBJ2-2, with D unclear. There are 17 residues in the CDR3. Germline lookup yields CDR1 SGDLS and CDR2 YYNGEE. Between the trimmed V and J ends, which lost 4 bases and 0 bases, there was a span of 16 bases. The CDR3 is CASSFTVLPANTGELFF. CDR3 DNA: TGTGCCAGCAGCTTTACAGTCTTACCTGCGAACACCGGGGAGCTGTTTTTT.

V is TRBV30 and J is TRBJ2-4; 7 nucleotides agree with TRBD2. The germline V gene encodes CDR1 GTSNPN and CDR2 SVGIG (reference sequence). With V trimmed by 4 bases and J by 2 bases, 5 bases remained unmatched. The CDR3 contains 14 residues. The CDR3 region is CAWKEAGSKNIQYF. For the CDR3, the DNA is TGTGCCTGGAAAGAAGCGGGATCCAAAAACATTCAGTACTTC.

Remarks on this clone: Mismatch with germline at one junction end may stem from a read error. The rearrangement links TRBV28 to TRBJ1-3, with 7 bases identical to TRBD1. The CDR3 sequence is 13 residues long. CDR1 and CDR2 (germline): MDHEN, SYDVKM. The DNA of the CDR3 is TGTGCCGGCAGGGACAGCTCTGGAAACACCATATATTTT. Its protein is CAGRDSSGNTIYF.

The gene calls are TRBV7-6 and TRBJ2-2; 8 nucleotides match TRBD2. The V gene end was trimmed by 5 bases and the J gene end by 2 bases; junction bases not matched to a gene: 4. Germline-derived CDR1 and CDR2 are SGHVS and FNYEAQ. The CDR3 loop spans 15 amino acids. The CDR3 DNA follows: TGTGCCAGCAGCATTAGCGGGGTAAACACCGGGGAGCTGTTTTTT. As protein: CASSISGVNTGELFF.

The chain uses TRBV29-1 and TRBJ1-2, with D possibly TRBD1 on 6 matching bases. The CDR3 is 14 residues long. Germline V CDR1 and CDR2: SQVTM, ANQGSEA. Trimming removed 4 bases at V and 2 bases at J, with 14 bases between. The CDR3 nucleotides are TGCAGCGTTGGGGGGCAGGAGGGGAACTATGGCTACACCTTC. Its translation is CSVGGQEGNYGYTF. The complete variable domain, with remaining parts taken from reference TRBV29-1 and TRBJ1-2, reads SAVISQKPSRDICQRGTSLTIQCQVDSQVTMMFWYRQQPGQSLTLIATANQGSEATYESGFVIDKFPISRPNLTFSTLTVSNMSPEDSSIYLCSVGGQEGNYGYTFGSGTRLTVV.

V gene TRBV7-2 combines with J gene TRBJ1-1; the D is unclear. Per the germline V gene, CDR1 is SGHTA and CDR2 is FQGNSA. V dropped 8 bases and J dropped 2 bases, with 12 bases sitting between them. This CDR3 is built from 13 residues. This CDR3 reads CASRREPNTEAFF. DNA of the CDR3: TGTGCCAGCCGGAGGGAACCAAACACTGAAGCTTTCTTT.

The chain combines TRBV19 with TRBJ2-5; TRBD2 is a possible D gene (5 bases). The CDR3 length is 14 residues. Trimming took 6 bases from V and 4 from J, leaving 15 bases between them. Per the germline V gene, CDR1 is LNHDA and CDR2 is SQIVND (reference sequence). This chain's CDR3 is CASRTGGPGETQYF. The CDR3 bases are TGTGCCAGTAGAACCGGAGGTCCCGGAGAGACCCAGTACTTC.

The chain has TRBV10-3 and TRBJ2-3; 10 nucleotides match TRBD2. Germline CDR1 ENHRY, CDR2 SYGVKD. Trimming took 5 bases from V and 1 from J; bases not matched to a gene: 6. CDR3 length: 16 residues. The CDR3 protein is CAISQRTSGGTDTQYF. The CDR3 DNA reads as TGTGCCATCAGTCAAAGGACTAGCGGAGGCACAGATACGCAGTATTTT.

This clone was observed a few times. The chain uses TRBV6-1 and TRBJ1-3; no definite D call. Trimming took 0 bases from V and 0 from J, leaving 9 bases between them. Per germline, CDR1 MNHNS and CDR2 SASEGT. The CDR3 runs to 16 residues. CDR3 nucleotides: TGTGCCAGCAGTGAAGCGCTTACAAACTCTGGAAACACCATATATTTT. Its translation is CASSEALTNSGNTIYF.

This clone was counted a single time. V and J are TRBV12-5 and TRBJ2-7; D possibly corresponds to TRBD1 (6 bases). Per germline, CDR1 LGHNT and CDR2 FRNRAP. The CDR3 spans 17 residues. Trimming pared 1 base from V and 0 bases from J, leaving 16 bases between. This CDR3 is CASGLATWTANSYEQYF. The CDR3 DNA is TGTGCTAGTGGTTTGGCGACCTGGACAGCAAACTCCTACGAGCAGTACTTC.

The chain has TRBV12-5 and TRBJ2-1; D possibly corresponds to TRBD2 (6 bases). Germline CDR1 reads LGHNT; CDR2 reads FRNRAP. The CDR3 covers 14 residues. The ends were cut back, 5 bases at V and 8 bases at J, with 16 bases in the middle. Here the CDR3 reads CASGPGLPRDEQFF. The CDR3 DNA sequence: TGTGCTAGTGGTCCGGGACTTCCCCGGGATGAGCAGTTCTTC.

The genes are TRBV3-1 (or the pseudogene TRBV3-2) and TRBJ2-1; D remains ambiguous. This CDR3 spans 16 amino acids. V was pared by 6 bases and J by 3 bases, with 18 bases between. Germline assignment: CDR1 LGHDT and CDR2 YNNKEL (reference sequence). The CDR3 nucleotides read TGTGCCAGCAGACCCCACCATGGTAGCCTCTACAATGAGCAGTTCTTC. This sequence encodes CASRPHHGSLYNEQFF.

This clone was recorded only once. The chain joins TRBV18 to TRBJ1-4; no definite D call. The V end was cut by 3 bases, the J end by 4 bases, with 12 bases between. Germline CDR1 is KGHSH and CDR2 is LQKENI. The CDR3 has 15 residues. The CDR3 region is CASSPTDELNEKLFF. In DNA form, the CDR3 reads TGTGCCAGCTCACCTACGGACGAGCTTAATGAAAAACTGTTTTTT.

The V call is TRBV3-1 (or the pseudogene TRBV3-2), the J call TRBJ2-3, with D unresolved. The CDR3 loop spans 12 amino acids. Germline V gene lookup returns CDR1 LGHDT and CDR2 YNNKEL (reference sequence). V lost 8 bases and J lost 4, with 10 bases in between. CDR3 nucleotides: TGTGCCAGCGCCAATGGAGCAGATACGCAGTATTTT. Translating it yields CASANGADTQYF.

This sequence joins TRBV19 and TRBJ1-5; D uncertain. V gave up 11 bases and J gave up 2 bases, with 16 bases separating them. The CDR3 extends over 14 amino acids. Looked up from germline, CDR1 is LNHDA and CDR2 is SQIVND (reference sequence). CDR3 nucleotides: TGTGCCCGAATGTCCCGCCGAGGCAATCAGCCCCAGCATTTT. The encoded protein is CARMSRRGNQPQHF.

This clone was recorded once. The chain carries TRBV19 and TRBJ1-3; no firm D call. Germline V CDR1 and CDR2: LNHDA, SQIVND (reference sequence). The CDR3 has 17 residues. Trimming removed 3 bases at V and 0 bases at J, with 15 bases between. CDR3 in DNA: TGTGCCAGTAGTATTGGTGGCTCCCGGAACTCTGGAAACACCATATATTTT. Residues: CASSIGGSRNSGNTIYF.

This sequence joins TRBV27 and TRBJ2-6; perhaps TRBD2 as D (6 bases). Germline values: CDR1 MNHEY, CDR2 SMNVEV (reference sequence). CDR3 length: 17 amino acids. V lost 6 bases and J 7 bases, leaving 22 bases between the germline ends. CDR3 sequence: CASSTVLRGIAANVLTF. The CDR3 DNA sequence: TGTGCCAGCAGCACTGTACTCCGGGGGATAGCCGCCAACGTCCTGACTTTC.

The CDR3 is CASSYRGEAFF. CDR3 nucleotide sequence: TGTGCCAGCAGTTACAGGGGGGAAGCTTTCTTT. The gene calls are TRBV6-5 and TRBJ1-1; a possible D gene is TRBD1 (6 bases). The CDR3 is 11 residues long. Trimming took 2 bases from V and 8 from J, leaving 6 bases between them. Germline V gene data show CDR1 as MNHEY and CDR2 as SVGAGI.

The rearrangement joins TRBV4-1 to TRBJ2-1; TRBD1 aligns across 9 bases. V was clipped by 4 bases and J by 6 bases; unmatched bases: 4. CDR1 MGHRA and CDR2 YSYEKL come from the germline V gene. CDR3 length equals 14 residues. The CDR3 nucleotides read TGCGCCAGCAGCCGGGACAGGGATTCCAATGAGCAGTTCTTC. Amino acids: CASSRDRDSNEQFF.

The chain uses TRBV5-8 and TRBJ1-1; weak D call: TRBD1 (6 bases). From germline, CDR1 is SGHTS and CDR2 YDEGEE. V lost 3 bases, J lost 3 bases, and 18 bases lay in between. The CDR3 runs 16 residues. The CDR3 reads CASSSIQGAEDTEAFF. CDR3 in DNA: TGTGCCAGCAGCTCGATACAGGGTGCGGAAGACACTGAAGCTTTCTTT.

J is TRBJ1-2 and V is TRBV29-1; 9 bases align to TRBD1. CDR3 length: 14 residues. V trimming: 4 bases; J trimming: 3 bases; junction bases outside the gene matches: 6. The germline V gene has CDR1 SQVTM and CDR2 ANQGSEA. CDR3 in DNA: TGCAGCGTTGTGAGACAGGGGGTAGACTATGGCTACACCTTC. Translated: CSVVRQGVDYGYTF.